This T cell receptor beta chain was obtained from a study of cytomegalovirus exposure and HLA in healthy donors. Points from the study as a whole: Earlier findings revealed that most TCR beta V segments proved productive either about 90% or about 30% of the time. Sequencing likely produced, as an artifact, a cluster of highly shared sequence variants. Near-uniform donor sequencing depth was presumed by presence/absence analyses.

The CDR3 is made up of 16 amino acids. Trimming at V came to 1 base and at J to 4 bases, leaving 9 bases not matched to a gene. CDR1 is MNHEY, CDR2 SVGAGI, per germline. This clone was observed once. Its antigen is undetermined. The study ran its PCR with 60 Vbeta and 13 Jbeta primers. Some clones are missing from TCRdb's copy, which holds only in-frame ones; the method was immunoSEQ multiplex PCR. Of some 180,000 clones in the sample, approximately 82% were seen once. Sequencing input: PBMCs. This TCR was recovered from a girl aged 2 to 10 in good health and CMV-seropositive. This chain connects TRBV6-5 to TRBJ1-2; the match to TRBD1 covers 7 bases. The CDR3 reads CASSYFGDSLIYGYTF. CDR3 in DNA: TGTGCCAGCAGTTACTTCGGGGACAGCTTAATCTATGGCTACACCTTC.